This record looks at one T cell receptor beta chain sequence and its context. Antigen specificity is unknown. These data originate in a study of cytomegalovirus exposure and HLA in healthy donors. Findings of the study overall: Altogether, 160 or so TCR beta chains were recorded as cytomegalovirus-associated.

The primer mix had 60 Vbeta and 13 Jbeta primers. Some clones are missing from TCRdb's copy, which holds only in-frame ones; the method was immunoSEQ multiplex PCR. The sample has about 97,000 clones, 70% to 80% seen once; the top ten hold about 3.5%. CDR1 and CDR2 from the germline V gene are MGHRA and YSYEKL. CDR3 size: 13 residues. V lost 3 bases to trimming and J lost 1 base, with 6 bases between them. V is TRBV4-1 and J is TRBJ1-2; D is unclear. This TCR was sampled from a male donor in good health and CMV-seropositive. Sequencing was done on a sample of PBMCs. CDR3 nucleotide sequence: TGCGCCAGCAGCCAGGCAAGTAACTATGGCTACACCTTC. Translated, it gives CASSQASNYGYTF.